A selection of T cell receptor beta chains follows, all from one sample in a study of blood T cell repertoires in COVID-19. Measured with immunoSEQ multiplex PCR; TCRdb has only the in-frame clones, and not every one. The sample carries 65,000 to 85,000 clones, around 90% recorded once. The sample was peripheral blood. These receptors all come from a woman aged 18-29 years with acute or convalescent COVID-19. CDR3s include the opening cysteine and the closing phenylalanine or tryptophan. The D gene is left open where the match is weak. Clone size is shown for a subset of rows, as once, few, many or a class of expanded clone.

j_gene | v_gene | abundance | d_gene | CDR3aa | CDR3nt
TRBJ2-5 | TRBV6-4 | few | TRBD1 | CASKQDRVGQETQYF | TGTGCCAGCAAACAGGACAGGGTTGGCCAAGAGACCCAGTACTTC
TRBJ1-4 | TRBV4-3 | . | TRBD1 | CASSQDLLGQTNEKLFF | TGCGCCAGCAGCCAAGATTTACTGGGACAGACTAATGAAAAACTGTTTTTT
TRBJ2-7 | TRBV29-1 | . | . | CSVRTQIWADEQYF | TGCAGCGTCCGAACACAGATCTGGGCTGATGAGCAGTACTTC
TRBJ2-4 | TRBV19 | . | . | CASSISLQGKAKNIQYF | TGTGCCAGTAGTATTTCTCTACAGGGAAAAGCCAAAAACATTCAGTACTTC
TRBJ2-3 | TRBV7-2 | . | TRBD2 | CASSLALAGRDTQYF | TGTGCCAGCAGCTTAGCACTAGCGGGAAGAGATACGCAGTATTTT
TRBJ2-7 | TRBV28 | few | TRBD1 | CASSPHSGTGFDEQYF | TGTGCCAGCAGTCCACACTCCGGGACAGGGTTCGACGAGCAGTACTTC
TRBJ1-1 | TRBV10-3 | . | TRBD1 | CAIRGGPGQGNTEAFF | TGTGCCATCAGGGGGGGACCGGGACAGGGGAACACTGAAGCTTTCTTT
TRBJ2-5 | TRBV3-1/TRBV3-2 | . | TRBD1 | CASSYTGTASQETQYF | TGTGCCAGCAGTTATACCGGGACAGCGAGCCAAGAGACCCAGTACTTC
TRBJ1-1 | TRBV18 | . | . | CASSHRQNTEAFF | TGTGCCAGCTCACACCGACAGAACACTGAAGCTTTCTTT
TRBJ2-3 | TRBV28 | medium-sized | . | CATGRAGRADTQYF | TGTGCCACGGGTCGGGCGGGGCGGGCAGATACGCAGTATTTT
TRBJ1-6 | TRBV3-1/TRBV3-2 | once | . | CASSQVGAGSNSPLHF | TGTGCCAGCAGCCAAGTTGGTGCGGGGTCTAATTCACCCCTCCACTTT
TRBJ2-7 | TRBV6-5 | . | . | CASSYSRYSRDEQYF | TGTGCCAGCAGTTACTCGAGGTATTCTCGGGACGAGCAGTACTTC
TRBJ2-2 | TRBV5-6 | . | . | CASRGRLNTGELFF | TGTGCCAGCAGGGGCCGTTTGAACACCGGGGAGCTGTTTTTT
TRBJ1-1 | TRBV6-5 | . | TRBD1 | CASKGQGWNTEAFF | TGTGCCAGCAAGGGACAGGGGTGGAACACTGAAGCTTTCTTT
TRBJ2-3 | TRBV7-2 | few | . | CASSLVSGSTDTQYF | TGTGCCAGCAGCTTAGTTTCAGGGAGCACAGATACGCAGTATTTT
TRBJ1-2 | TRBV12-5 | few | TRBD1 | CASGYYEGAADGYTF | TGTGCTAGTGGATACTACGAGGGGGCAGCTGATGGCTACACCTTC